Below are 22 T cell receptor beta chains sequenced from a single sample in a study of radiation and T cells in renal cell carcinoma. Time point: blood 2 weeks post-SBRT. Treatment: 15 Gy SBRT to primary tumor, nephrectomy 4 weeks later. The assay was immunoSEQ multiplex PCR, and TCRdb's table has in-frame clones only and misses some. Of around 60,000 clones listed, around three quarters are singletons. The input for sequencing was blood, taken from a patient whose treatment included radiotherapy and nephrectomy. These receptors came from a man aged 55 to 69 with renal cell carcinoma.

The chain combines TRBV11-2 with TRBJ2-7; D is perhaps TRBD1 or TRBD2 (5 bases each). The CDR3 is 16 amino acids. The germline V gene has CDR1 SGHAT and CDR2 FQNNGV. The ends were cut back, 1 base at V and 2 bases at J, with 15 bases in the middle. Written as DNA, the CDR3 is TGTGCCAGCAGCTTAGCGGGACGCCCGGGCACCTACGAGCAGTACTTC. Translating it yields CASSLAGRPGTYEQYF.

In this sample, this clone turned up a few times. The chain employs TRBV5-1 and TRBJ2-2; TRBD2 aligns across 10 bases. J lost 1 base, V lost 1 base, and 7 bases had no gene match. The CDR3 covers 18 residues. Germline V CDR1 and CDR2: SGHRS, YFSETQ. The CDR3: CASSLRLAGTGNTGELFF. CDR3 in DNA: TGCGCCAGCAGCTTGAGACTAGCGGGTACGGGGAACACCGGGGAGCTGTTTTTT.

This clone was seen a handful of times. The chain combines TRBV5-1 with TRBJ1-2, with TRBD1 as a possible D gene (6 bases). Germline V lookup: CDR1 SGHRS, CDR2 YFSETQ. The V and J ends lost 0 bases and 2 bases respectively, with 17 bases between them. The CDR3 is 17 amino acids. The CDR3 coding sequence is TGCGCCAGCAGCTTGGCCAGGGGCCCCCAGAGAAACTATGGCTACACCTTC. It is translated as CASSLARGPQRNYGYTF.

The chain couples TRBV7-9 to TRBJ2-1, with 13 bases matching TRBD2. The CDR3 is 17 residues long. From germline, CDR1 is SEHNR and CDR2 FQNEAQ (reference sequence). The ends lost 5 bases at V and 5 bases at J; junction bases unmatched: 9. CDR3 DNA sequence: TGTGCCAGCAGCAAACCACTAGCGGGAGGGAGCAACAATGAGCAGTTCTTC. Translating gives CASSKPLAGGSNNEQFF.

V gene TRBV11-3 combines with J gene TRBJ2-1, with a weak D call TRBD1 (6 bases). The CDR3 consists of 14 residues. Trimming removed 6 bases at V and 2 bases at J, with 11 bases between. Germline lookup yields CDR1 SGHNT and CDR2 YENEEA. In DNA, the CDR3 is TGTGCCAGCAGTTCTGGGACACCCTACAATGAGCAGTTCTTC. As protein: CASSSGTPYNEQFF.

The rearrangement joins TRBV13 to TRBJ2-1; D perhaps matches TRBD1 (5 bases). Trimming took 5 bases from V and 2 from J, leaving 7 bases between them. The length of the CDR3 is 13 residues. The germline gives CDR1 PRHDT, CDR2 FYEKMQ (reference sequence). Written as DNA, the CDR3 is TGTGCCAGCAGCGGGGCAACCTACAATGAGCAGTTCTTC. Its translation is CASSGATYNEQFF.

The chain has TRBV7-9 and TRBJ1-2; D unresolved. Per germline, CDR1 SEHNR and CDR2 FQNEAQ (reference sequence). CDR3 size: 13 residues. V was pared by 2 bases and J by 6 bases, with 10 bases between. Written as DNA, the CDR3 is TGTGCCAGCAGCTTATATGACGGGGATGGCTACACCTTC. Protein product: CASSLYDGDGYTF.

This sequence joins TRBV15 and TRBJ2-3, with D perhaps matching TRBD1 (6 bases). Germline V gene data show CDR1 as LNHNV and CDR2 as YYDKDF (reference sequence). With 5 bases removed from V and 0 bases from J, the gap between germline ends came to 12 bases. This CDR3 is built from 15 residues. The DNA for the CDR3 is TGTGCCACCAGCCCAGGGGACCGAAGCACAGATACGCAGTATTTT. Encoded protein: CATSPGDRSTDTQYF. The complete variable domain, with remaining parts taken from reference TRBV15 and TRBJ2-3, reads DAMVIQNPRYQVTQFGKPVTLSCSQTLNHNVMYWYQQKSSQAPKLLFHYYDKDFNNEADTPDNFQSRRPNTSFCFLDIRSPGLGDTAMYLCATSPGDRSTDTQYFGPGTRLTVL.

This clone showed up just once. The V call is TRBV7-9, the J call TRBJ1-2, with 8 positions matching TRBD1. The germline V gene encodes CDR1 SEHNR and CDR2 FQNEAQ (reference sequence). Unmatched junction bases numbered 9, after V lost 1 base and J lost 5 bases. The CDR3 covers 16 residues. The CDR3 sequence: CASSLGTGSWGYGYTF. CDR3 coding DNA: TGTGCCAGCAGCTTAGGGACAGGGTCCTGGGGGTATGGCTACACCTTC.

V gene TRBV7-8 combines with J gene TRBJ1-5; D is uncertain. From germline, CDR1 is SGHVS and CDR2 FQNEAQ. The germline V and J ends were trimmed by 2 bases and 7 bases, with 12 bases remaining between them. The CDR3 covers 14 residues. In DNA form, the CDR3 reads TGTGCCAGCAGCTTACCGGGTGTCAAGCAGCCCCAGCATTTT. Protein sequence: CASSLPGVKQPQHF.

The V gene is TRBV23-1, the J gene TRBJ2-7; 8 bases map to TRBD1. TRBV23-1 is known as an ORF, though its function is uncertain. After removal of 2 bases from V and 3 bases from J, the junction contained 12 bases not matched to a gene. The CDR3 consists of 17 residues. CDR3 DNA sequence: TGCGCCAGCAGTCAAGCTAAGACAGGGGACCCATACTACGAGCAGTACGTC. Its translation is CASSQAKTGDPYYEQYV.

The V call is TRBV28, the J call TRBJ1-2; possibly TRBD1 for D (6 bases). The CDR3 spans 18 residues. Per germline, CDR1 MDHEN and CDR2 SYDVKM. The ends were cut back, 2 bases at V and 3 bases at J, with 22 bases in the middle. The CDR3 reads CASSLLGGGFLSDYGYTF. Written as DNA, the CDR3 is TGTGCCAGCAGTTTACTGGGGGGCGGCTTTCTTTCGGACTATGGCTACACCTTC.

This chain joins TRBV23-1 and TRBJ2-5; possibly TRBD1 or TRBD2 for D (5 bases each). TRBV23-1 falls under the ORF class, with uncertain function. This CDR3 comprises 13 residues. Between the trimmed V and J ends, which lost 7 bases and 5 bases, there was a span of 14 bases. The CDR3 region is CASTGSGTETQYF. CDR3 coding DNA: TGCGCCAGCACAGGGAGTGGAACGGAGACCCAGTACTTC.

The chain joins TRBV19 to TRBJ2-2, with TRBD1 as a possible D gene (6 bases). The germline V gene encodes CDR1 LNHDA and CDR2 SQIVND (reference sequence). The CDR3 is 15 residues long. The germline V and J ends were trimmed by 2 bases and 0 bases, with 7 bases remaining between them. The CDR3: CASSIKGANTGELFF. In DNA, the CDR3 is TGTGCCAGTAGTATAAAGGGGGCGAACACCGGGGAGCTGTTTTTT.

This chain joins TRBV30 and TRBJ1-6, with TRBD1 identical over 10 bases. Looked up from germline, CDR1 is GTSNPN and CDR2 is SVGIG (reference sequence). V was pared by 1 base and J by 10 bases, with 1 base of the junction left unmatched. The CDR3 consists of 13 residues. The CDR3 nucleotides are TGTGCCTGGAGTGAGGACAGGGGGTCACCCCTCCACTTT. This gives the protein CAWSEDRGSPLHF. The full variable domain, its missing parts supplied by reference TRBV30 and TRBJ1-6, is SQTIHQWPATLVQPVGSPLSLECTVEGTSNPNLYWYRQAAGRGLQLLFYSVGIGQISSEVPQNLSASRPQDRQFILSSKKLLLSDSGFYLCAWSEDRGSPLHFGNGTRLTVT.

The rearrangement links TRBV6-5 to TRBJ1-5; 10 nucleotides match TRBD1. CDR1 is MNHEY, CDR2 SVGAGI, per germline. The CDR3 has 14 amino acids. The ends lost 8 bases at V and 7 bases at J; junction bases unmatched: 8. The CDR3 DNA sequence: TGTGCCAGCGGACAGGGGGGAAAAAACCAGCCCCAGCATTTT. It is translated as CASGQGGKNQPQHF.

As DNA, the CDR3 is TGTGCCAGCAGCTTTGGGGGTATAAGCACAGATACGCAGTATTTT. Encoded protein: CASSFGGISTDTQYF. This rearrangement joins TRBV7-9 to TRBJ2-3; D may be TRBD1 or TRBD2 (5 bases each). Trimming took 3 bases from V and 0 from J, leaving 10 bases between them. This CDR3 spans 15 amino acids. Germline V gives CDR1 SEHNR, CDR2 FQNEAQ (reference sequence).

The rearrangement uses TRBV5-1 and TRBJ1-3; D unclear. CDR3 length equals 16 residues. V was trimmed by 0 bases and J by 4 bases, leaving 14 bases between them. Germline V gives CDR1 SGHRS, CDR2 YFSETQ. The DNA for the CDR3 is TGCGCCAGCAGCTTGGCCGGCGGGGTCCGGGGAAACACCATATATTTT. It is translated as CASSLAGGVRGNTIYF.

The chain carries TRBV29-1 and TRBJ1-1; 8 positions agree with TRBD1. There are 13 residues in the CDR3. Germline-derived CDR1 and CDR2 are SQVTM and ANQGSEA. The V segment lost 0 bases and the J segment 5 bases; nucleotides outside the gene matches: 2. The CDR3: CSVEDQGATEAFF. CDR3 coding DNA: TGCAGCGTTGAAGATCAGGGGGCTACTGAAGCTTTCTTT.

V gene TRBV5-1 combines with J gene TRBJ2-7; D ambiguous. Trimming cost V 0 bases and J 2 bases, with 9 bases left between them. Germline values: CDR1 SGHRS, CDR2 YFSETQ. The CDR3 covers 14 residues. The CDR3 spells CASSLGPGTYEQYV. Written as DNA, the CDR3 is TGCGCCAGCAGCTTGGGACCGGGCACCTACGAGCAGTACGTC.

The chain links TRBV15 to TRBJ2-2, with 7 bases that match TRBD2. Germline loops: CDR1 LNHNV, CDR2 YYDKDF (reference sequence). This CDR3 is 15 amino acids long. The ends lost 3 bases at V and 7 bases at J; junction bases unmatched: 8. The DNA of the CDR3 is TGTGCCACCAGCAGGGCAGCGGCGGGGGTCGGGGAGCTGTTTTTT. Translating gives CATSRAAAGVGELFF.

This clone was seen a handful of times. The rearrangement links TRBV6-5 to TRBJ1-2; D ambiguous. The V gene lost 0 bases and the J gene lost 6 bases, with 11 bases spanning the gap. This CDR3 has 14 residues. The germline V gene has CDR1 MNHEY and CDR2 SVGAGI. In DNA, the CDR3 is TGTGCCAGCAGTTACTCGATGGTATCGGATGGCTACACCTTC. It encodes CASSYSMVSDGYTF.